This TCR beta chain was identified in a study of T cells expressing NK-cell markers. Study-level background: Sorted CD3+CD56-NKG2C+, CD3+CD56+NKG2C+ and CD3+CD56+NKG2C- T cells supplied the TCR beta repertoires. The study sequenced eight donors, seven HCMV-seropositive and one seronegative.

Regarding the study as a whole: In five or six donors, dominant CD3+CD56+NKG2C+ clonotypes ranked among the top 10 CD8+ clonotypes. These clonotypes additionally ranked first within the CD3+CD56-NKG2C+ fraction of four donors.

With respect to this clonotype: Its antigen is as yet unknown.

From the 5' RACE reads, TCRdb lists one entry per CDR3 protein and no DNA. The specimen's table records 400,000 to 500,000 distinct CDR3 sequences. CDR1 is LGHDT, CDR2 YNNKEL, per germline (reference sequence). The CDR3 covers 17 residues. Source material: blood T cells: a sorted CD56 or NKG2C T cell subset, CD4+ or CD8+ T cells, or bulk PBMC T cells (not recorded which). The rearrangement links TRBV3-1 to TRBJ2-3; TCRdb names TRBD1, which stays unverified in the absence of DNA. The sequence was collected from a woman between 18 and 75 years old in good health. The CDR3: CASSQTGTLGPTDTQYF.